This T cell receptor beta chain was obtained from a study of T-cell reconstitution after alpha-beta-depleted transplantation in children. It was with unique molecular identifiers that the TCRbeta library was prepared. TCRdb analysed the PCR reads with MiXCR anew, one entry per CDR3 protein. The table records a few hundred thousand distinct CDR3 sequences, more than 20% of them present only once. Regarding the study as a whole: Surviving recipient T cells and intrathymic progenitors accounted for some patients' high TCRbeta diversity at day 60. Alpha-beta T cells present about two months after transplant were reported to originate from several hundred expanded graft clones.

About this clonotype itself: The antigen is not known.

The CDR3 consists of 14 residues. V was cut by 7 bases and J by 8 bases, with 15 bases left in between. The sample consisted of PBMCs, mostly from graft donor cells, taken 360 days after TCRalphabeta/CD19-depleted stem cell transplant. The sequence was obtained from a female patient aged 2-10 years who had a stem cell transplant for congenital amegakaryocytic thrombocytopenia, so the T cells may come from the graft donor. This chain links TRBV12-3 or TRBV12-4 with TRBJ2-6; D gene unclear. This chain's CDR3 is CASTASPLPNVLTF. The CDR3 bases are TGTGCCAGCACCGCGTCCCCCCTTCCCAACGTCCTGACTTTC.